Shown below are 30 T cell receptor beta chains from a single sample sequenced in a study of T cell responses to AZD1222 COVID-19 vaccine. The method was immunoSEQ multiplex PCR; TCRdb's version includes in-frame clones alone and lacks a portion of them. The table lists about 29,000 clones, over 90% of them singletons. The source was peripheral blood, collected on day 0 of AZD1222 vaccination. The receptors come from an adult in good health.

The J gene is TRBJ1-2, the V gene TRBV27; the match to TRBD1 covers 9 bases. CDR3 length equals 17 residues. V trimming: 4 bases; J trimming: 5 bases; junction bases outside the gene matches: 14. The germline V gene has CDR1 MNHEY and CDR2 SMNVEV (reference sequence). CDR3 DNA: TGTGCCAGCAGTTCCTCCCCTGCCGGGACAGGGAGGTATGGCTACACCTTC. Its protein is CASSSSPAGTGRYGYTF.

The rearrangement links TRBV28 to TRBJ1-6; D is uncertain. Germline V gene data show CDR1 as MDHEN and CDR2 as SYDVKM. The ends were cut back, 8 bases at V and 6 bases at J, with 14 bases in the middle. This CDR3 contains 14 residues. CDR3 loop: CASEHGQSNSPLHF. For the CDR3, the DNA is TGTGCCAGCGAACATGGGCAGTCTAATTCACCCCTCCACTTT.

The CDR3 sequence: CASSHRTGDYGYTF. DNA of the CDR3: TGTGCCAGCAGCCACCGGACAGGGGACTATGGCTACACCTTC. This chain connects TRBV7-8 to TRBJ1-2; 9 bases are a match to TRBD1. Germline CDR1 SGHVS, CDR2 FQNEAQ. J was trimmed by 3 bases and V by 5 bases; bases with no gene match: 4. This CDR3 is 14 amino acids long.

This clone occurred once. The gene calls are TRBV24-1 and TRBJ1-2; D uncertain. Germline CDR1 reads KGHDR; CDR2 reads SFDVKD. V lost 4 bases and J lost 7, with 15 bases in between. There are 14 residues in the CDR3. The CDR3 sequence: CATSDRRRKSGYTF. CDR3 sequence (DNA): TGTGCCACCAGTGACCGTAGGAGGAAGAGTGGCTACACCTTC.

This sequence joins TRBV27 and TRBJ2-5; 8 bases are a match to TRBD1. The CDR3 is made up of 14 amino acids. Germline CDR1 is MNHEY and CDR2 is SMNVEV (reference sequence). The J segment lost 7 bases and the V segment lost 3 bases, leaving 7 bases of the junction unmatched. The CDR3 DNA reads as TGTGCCAGCAGTTTGACAGGGGCAATGAGGACCCAGTACTTC. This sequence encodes CASSLTGAMRTQYF.

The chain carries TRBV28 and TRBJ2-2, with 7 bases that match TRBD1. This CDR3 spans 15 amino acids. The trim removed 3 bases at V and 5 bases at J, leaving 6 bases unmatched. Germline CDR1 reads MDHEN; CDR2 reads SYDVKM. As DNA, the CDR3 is TGTGCCAGCAGTTTTAGACAGGGATATACCGGGGAGCTGTTTTTT. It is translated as CASSFRQGYTGELFF.

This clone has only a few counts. This CDR3 reads CASSQVAYEQYF. In DNA form, the CDR3 reads TGTGCCAGCAGCCAAGTGGCCTACGAGCAGTACTTC. The rearrangement joins TRBV3-1 (or the pseudogene TRBV3-2) to TRBJ2-7; no firm D call. The CDR3 totals 12 residues. Germline V gene data show CDR1 as LGHDT and CDR2 as YNNKEL (reference sequence). V was cut by 1 base and J by 2 bases, with 3 bases left in between.

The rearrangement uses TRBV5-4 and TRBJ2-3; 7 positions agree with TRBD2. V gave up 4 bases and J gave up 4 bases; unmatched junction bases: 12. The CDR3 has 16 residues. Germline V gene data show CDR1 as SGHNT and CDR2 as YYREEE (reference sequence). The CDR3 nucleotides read TGTGCCAGCAGCCGAGGGGCGGGGGTTAACGCAGATACGCAGTATTTT. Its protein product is CASSRGAGVNADTQYF.

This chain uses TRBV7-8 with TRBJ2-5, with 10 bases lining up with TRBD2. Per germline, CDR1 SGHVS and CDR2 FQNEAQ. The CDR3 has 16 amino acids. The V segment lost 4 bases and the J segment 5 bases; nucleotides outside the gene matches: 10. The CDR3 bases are TGTGCCAGCAGCTCTCTAGCGGGAGACCCTCGGGAGACCCAGTACTTC. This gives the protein CASSSLAGDPRETQYF.

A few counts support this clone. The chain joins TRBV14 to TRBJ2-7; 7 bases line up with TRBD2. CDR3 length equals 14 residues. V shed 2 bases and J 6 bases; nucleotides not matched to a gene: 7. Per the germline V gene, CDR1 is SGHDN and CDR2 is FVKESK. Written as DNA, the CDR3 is TGTGCCAGCAGCCAACGGGGGGTGCTCCCCGAGCAGTACTTC. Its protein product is CASSQRGVLPEQYF.

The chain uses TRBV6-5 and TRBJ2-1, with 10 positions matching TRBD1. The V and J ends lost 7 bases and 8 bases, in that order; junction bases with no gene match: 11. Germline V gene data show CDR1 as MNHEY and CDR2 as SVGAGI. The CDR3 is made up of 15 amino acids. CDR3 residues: CASTSLGQGGDEQFF. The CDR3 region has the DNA TGTGCCAGCACTTCCCTCGGACAGGGGGGCGATGAGCAGTTCTTC.

The CDR3 reads CSVVLSGDKSYEQYF. The CDR3 DNA reads as TGCAGCGTCGTTCTTTCCGGGGATAAGTCCTACGAGCAGTACTTC. The rearrangement joins TRBV29-1 to TRBJ2-7; tentatively, D is TRBD2 (5 bases). This CDR3 comprises 15 residues. V dropped 6 bases and J dropped 1 base, with 19 bases sitting between them. The germline CDR1 and CDR2 sequences are SQVTM and ANQGSEA.

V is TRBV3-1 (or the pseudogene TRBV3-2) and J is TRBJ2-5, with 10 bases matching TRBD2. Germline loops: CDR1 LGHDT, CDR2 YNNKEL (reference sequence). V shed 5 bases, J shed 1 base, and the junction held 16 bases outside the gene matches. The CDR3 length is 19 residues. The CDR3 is CASSNWGVAGGDSQETQYF. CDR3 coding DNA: TGTGCCAGCAGCAACTGGGGAGTAGCGGGGGGAGATTCCCAAGAGACCCAGTACTTC.

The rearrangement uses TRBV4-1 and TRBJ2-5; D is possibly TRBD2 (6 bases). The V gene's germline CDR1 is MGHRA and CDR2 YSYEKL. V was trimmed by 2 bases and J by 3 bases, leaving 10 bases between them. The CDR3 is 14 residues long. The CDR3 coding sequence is TGCGCCAGCAGCCAAAGACTAGGAGAAGAGACCCAGTACTTC. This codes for CASSQRLGEETQYF.

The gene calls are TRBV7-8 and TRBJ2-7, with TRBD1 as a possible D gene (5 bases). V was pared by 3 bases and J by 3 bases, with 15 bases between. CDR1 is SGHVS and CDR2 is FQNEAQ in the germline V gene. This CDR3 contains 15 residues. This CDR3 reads CASSFLGAAFYEQYF. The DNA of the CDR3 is TGTGCCAGCAGCTTTCTAGGGGCAGCTTTCTACGAGCAGTACTTC.

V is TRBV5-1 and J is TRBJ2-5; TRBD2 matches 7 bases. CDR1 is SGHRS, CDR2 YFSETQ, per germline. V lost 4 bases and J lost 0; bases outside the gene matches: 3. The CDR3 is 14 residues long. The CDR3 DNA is TGCGCCAGCAGCCTAGCGGTCGACCAAGAGACCCAGTACTTC. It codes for CASSLAVDQETQYF. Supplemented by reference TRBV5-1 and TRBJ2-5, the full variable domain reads KAGVTQTPRYLIKTRGQQVTLSCSPISGHRSVSWYQQTPGQGLQFLFEYFSETQRNKGNFPGRFSGRQFSNSRSEMNVSTLELGDSALYLCASSLAVDQETQYFGPGTRLLVL.

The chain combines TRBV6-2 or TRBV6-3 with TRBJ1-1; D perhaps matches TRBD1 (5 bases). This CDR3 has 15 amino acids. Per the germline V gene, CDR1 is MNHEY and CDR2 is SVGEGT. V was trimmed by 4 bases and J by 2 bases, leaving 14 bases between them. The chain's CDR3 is CASSFRQNINTEAFF. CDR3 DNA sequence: TGTGCCAGCAGTTTCAGACAGAATATAAACACTGAAGCTTTCTTT.

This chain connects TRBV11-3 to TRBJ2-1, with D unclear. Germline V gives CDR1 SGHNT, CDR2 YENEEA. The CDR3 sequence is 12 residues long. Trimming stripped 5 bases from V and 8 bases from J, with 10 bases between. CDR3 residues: CASSLLEDEQFF. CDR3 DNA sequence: TGTGCCAGCAGCCTATTGGAAGATGAGCAGTTCTTC.

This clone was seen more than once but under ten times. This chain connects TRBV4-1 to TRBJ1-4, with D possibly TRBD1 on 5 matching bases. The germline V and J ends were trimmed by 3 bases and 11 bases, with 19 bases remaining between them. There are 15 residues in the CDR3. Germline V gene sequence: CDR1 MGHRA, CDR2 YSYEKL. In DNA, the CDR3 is TGCGCCAGCAGCCAGGACTTATCGGGGGGAGGCAAACTGTTTTTT. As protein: CASSQDLSGGGKLFF.

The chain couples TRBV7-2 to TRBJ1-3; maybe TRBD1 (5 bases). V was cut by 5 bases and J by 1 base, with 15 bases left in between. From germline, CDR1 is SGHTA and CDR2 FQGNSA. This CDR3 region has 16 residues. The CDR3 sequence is CASSPEGRISGNTIYF. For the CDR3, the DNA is TGTGCCAGCAGCCCAGAGGGGCGGATTTCTGGAAACACCATATATTTT. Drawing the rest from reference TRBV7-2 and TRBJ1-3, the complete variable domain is GAGVSQSPSNKVTEKGKDVELRCDPISGHTALYWYRQSLGQGLEFLIYFQGNSAPDKSGLPSDRFSAERTGGSVSTLTIQRTQQEDSAVYLCASSPEGRISGNTIYFGEGSWLTVV.

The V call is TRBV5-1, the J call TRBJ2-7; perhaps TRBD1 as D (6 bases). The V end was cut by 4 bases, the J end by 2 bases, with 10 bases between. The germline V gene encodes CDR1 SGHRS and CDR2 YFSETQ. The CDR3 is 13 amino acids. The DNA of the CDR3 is TGCGCCAGCAGCCGGGACACCACCTACGAGCAGTACTTC. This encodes CASSRDTTYEQYF.

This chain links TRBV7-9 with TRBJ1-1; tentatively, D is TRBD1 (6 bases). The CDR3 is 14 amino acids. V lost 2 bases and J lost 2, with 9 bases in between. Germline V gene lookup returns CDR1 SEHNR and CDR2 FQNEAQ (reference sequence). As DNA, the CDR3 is TGTGCCAGCAGCTTACTAGGGGGAAACACTGAAGCTTTCTTT. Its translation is CASSLLGGNTEAFF.

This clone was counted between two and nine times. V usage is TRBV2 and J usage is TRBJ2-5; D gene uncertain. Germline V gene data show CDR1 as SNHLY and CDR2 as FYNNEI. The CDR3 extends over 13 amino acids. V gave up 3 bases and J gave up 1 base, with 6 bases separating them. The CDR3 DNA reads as TGTGCCAGCAGTGACTACTTCCAAGAGACCCAGTACTTC. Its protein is CASSDYFQETQYF.

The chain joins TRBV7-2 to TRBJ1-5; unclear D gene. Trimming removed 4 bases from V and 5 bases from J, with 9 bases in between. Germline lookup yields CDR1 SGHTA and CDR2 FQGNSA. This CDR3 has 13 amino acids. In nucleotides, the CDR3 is TGTGCCAGCAGCTACCGTCCGGATCAGCCCCAGCATTTT. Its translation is CASSYRPDQPQHF.

The DNA of the CDR3 is TGCGCCAGCAGCTTGGTTGCAACCGGGACAGGGTCACCCCTCCACTTT. It yields the protein CASSLVATGTGSPLHF. V usage is TRBV5-1 and J usage is TRBJ1-6; TRBD1 aligns across 9 bases. Germline lookup yields CDR1 SGHRS and CDR2 YFSETQ. This CDR3 region has 16 residues. Trimming cost V 0 bases and J 10 bases; bases outside gene matches: 8.

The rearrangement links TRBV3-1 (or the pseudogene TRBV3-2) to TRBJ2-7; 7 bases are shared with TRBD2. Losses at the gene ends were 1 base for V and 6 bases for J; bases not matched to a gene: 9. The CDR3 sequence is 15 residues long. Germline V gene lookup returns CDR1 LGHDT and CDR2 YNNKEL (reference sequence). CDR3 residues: CASSQGAGVGSEQYF. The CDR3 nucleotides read TGTGCCAGCAGCCAAGGGGCGGGAGTTGGGTCCGAGCAGTACTTC.

CDR3 bases: TGTGCCAGCAGCTTACAGGGCTACGAGCAGTACTTC. This sequence encodes CASSLQGYEQYF. The chain carries TRBV7-2 and TRBJ2-7, with a weak D call TRBD1 (5 bases). Trimming removed 2 bases at V and 3 bases at J, with 5 bases between. Germline CDR1 reads SGHTA; CDR2 reads FQGNSA. The CDR3 contains 12 residues.

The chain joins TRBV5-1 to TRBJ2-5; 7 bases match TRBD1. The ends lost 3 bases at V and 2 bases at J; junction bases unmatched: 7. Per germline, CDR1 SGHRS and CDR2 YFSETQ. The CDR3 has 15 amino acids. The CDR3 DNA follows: TGCGCCAGCAGCTCGGGGACAGCGAGTCAAGAGACCCAGTACTTC. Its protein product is CASSSGTASQETQYF.

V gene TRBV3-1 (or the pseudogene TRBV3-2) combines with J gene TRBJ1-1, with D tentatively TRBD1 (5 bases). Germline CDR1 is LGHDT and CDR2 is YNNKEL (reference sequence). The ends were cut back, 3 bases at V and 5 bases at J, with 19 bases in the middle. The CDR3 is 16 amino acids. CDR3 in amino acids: CASSQGWTGGWTEAFF. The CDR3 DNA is TGTGCCAGCAGCCAGGGTTGGACCGGGGGTTGGACTGAAGCTTTCTTT.

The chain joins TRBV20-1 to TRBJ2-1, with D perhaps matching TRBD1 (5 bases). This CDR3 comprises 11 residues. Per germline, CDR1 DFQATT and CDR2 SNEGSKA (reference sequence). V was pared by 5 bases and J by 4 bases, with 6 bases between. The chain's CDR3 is CSAAGYNEQFF. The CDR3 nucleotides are TGCAGTGCTGCAGGGTACAATGAGCAGTTCTTC.